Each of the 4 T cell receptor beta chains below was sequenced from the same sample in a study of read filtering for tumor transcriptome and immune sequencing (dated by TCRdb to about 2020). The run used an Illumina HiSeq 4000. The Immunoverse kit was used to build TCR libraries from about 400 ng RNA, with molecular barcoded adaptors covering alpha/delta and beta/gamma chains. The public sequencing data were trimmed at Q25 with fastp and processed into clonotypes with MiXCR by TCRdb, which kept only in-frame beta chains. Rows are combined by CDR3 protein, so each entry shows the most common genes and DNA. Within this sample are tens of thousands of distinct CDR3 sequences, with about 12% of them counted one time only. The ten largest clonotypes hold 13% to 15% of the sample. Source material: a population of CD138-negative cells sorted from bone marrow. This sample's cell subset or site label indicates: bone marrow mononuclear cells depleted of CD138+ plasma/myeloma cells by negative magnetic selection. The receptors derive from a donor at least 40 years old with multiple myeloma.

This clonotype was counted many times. For the CDR3, the DNA is TGCGCCAGCAGCCAAGATTTTCTCGGACAGAACACTGAAGCTTTCTTT. It encodes CASSQDFLGQNTEAFF. V and J are TRBV4-1 and TRBJ1-1; possibly TRBD1 for D (5 bases). Trimming cost V 0 bases and J 1 base, with 12 bases left between them. This CDR3 region has 16 residues. CDR1 is MGHRA and CDR2 is YSYEKL in the germline V gene.

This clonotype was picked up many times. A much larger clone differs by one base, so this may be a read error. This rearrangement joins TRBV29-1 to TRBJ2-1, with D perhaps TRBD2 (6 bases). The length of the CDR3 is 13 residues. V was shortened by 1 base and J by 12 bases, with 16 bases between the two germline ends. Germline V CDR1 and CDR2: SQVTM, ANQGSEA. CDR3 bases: TGCAGCGTTGAAGGTTGGCGGGAAGGTGGGCAGTTCTTC. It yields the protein CSVEGWREGGQFF.

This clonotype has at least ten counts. The CDR3 protein is CASKDLGTDTQYF. CDR3 DNA sequence: TGTGCCAGCAAGGACCTCGGCACAGATACGCAGTATTTT. The chain recombines TRBV12-3 or TRBV12-4 with TRBJ2-3, with no clear D. Trimming removed 7 bases at V and 1 base at J, with 9 bases between. This CDR3 has 13 residues.

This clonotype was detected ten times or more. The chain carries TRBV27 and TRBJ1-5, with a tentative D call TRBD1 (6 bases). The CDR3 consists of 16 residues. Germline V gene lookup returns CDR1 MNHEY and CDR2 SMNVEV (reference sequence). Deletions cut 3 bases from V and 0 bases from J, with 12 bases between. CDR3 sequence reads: CASSFRGGYSNQPQHF. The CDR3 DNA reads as TGTGCCAGCAGTTTTAGGGGGGGGTATAGCAATCAGCCCCAGCATTTT.